The sample holds a few counts of the clone carrying this T cell receptor (beta chain). Its cognate antigen is unknown. Since all of the isolated RNA was reverse transcribed, expressed TCRB transcripts were what got sequenced. Naive, central memory and regulatory T cell samples averaged approximately 3.5 million immunoSEQ reads each. Libraries were prepared by immunoSEQ multiplex PCR; TCRdb keeps only in-frame clonotypes and omits some of them. The table has a few hundred thousand clones, 20% to 25% seen once; the top ten hold about 0.012%. The CDR3 has 15 residues. Trimming removed 1 base from V and 5 bases from J; junction bases left unmatched: 6. CDR1 is SGHDT and CDR2 is YYEEEE in the germline V gene. The sample is drawn from a study of beta chain features in type 1 diabetes. Study-wide results and caveats: The influence of HLA type on TCRB rearrangement stayed undetermined. Patients with Type 1 diabetes showed moderately but significantly shorter TCRB CDR3s in all four CD4+ subsets. Junctions at VDJ sites from type 1 diabetes patients had fewer insertions and more deletions.

The sequencing input was naive CD4+ T cells from blood. The chain recombines TRBV5-6 with TRBJ2-7; 10 nucleotides match TRBD1. The TCR was taken from a woman aged 25 to 39 with type 1 diabetes. This chain's CDR3 is CASSLPGQGWNEQYF. The DNA for the CDR3 is TGTGCCAGCAGCTTGCCGGGACAGGGGTGGAACGAGCAGTACTTC.